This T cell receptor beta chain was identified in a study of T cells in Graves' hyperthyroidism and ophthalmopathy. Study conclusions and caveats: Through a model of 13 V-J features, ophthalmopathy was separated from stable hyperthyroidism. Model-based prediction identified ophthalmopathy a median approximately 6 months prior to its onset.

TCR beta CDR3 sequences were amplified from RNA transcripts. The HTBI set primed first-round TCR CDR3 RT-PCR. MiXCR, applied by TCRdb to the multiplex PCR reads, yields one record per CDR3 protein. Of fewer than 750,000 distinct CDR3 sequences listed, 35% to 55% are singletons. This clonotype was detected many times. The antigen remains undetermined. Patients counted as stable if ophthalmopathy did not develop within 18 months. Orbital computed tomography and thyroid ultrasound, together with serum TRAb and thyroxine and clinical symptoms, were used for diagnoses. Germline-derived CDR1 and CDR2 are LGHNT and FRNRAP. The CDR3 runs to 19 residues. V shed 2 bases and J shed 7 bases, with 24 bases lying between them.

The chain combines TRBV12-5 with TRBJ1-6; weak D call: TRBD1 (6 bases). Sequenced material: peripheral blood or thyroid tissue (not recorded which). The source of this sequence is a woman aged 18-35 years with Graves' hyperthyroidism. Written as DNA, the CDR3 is TGTGCTAGTGGTTTGATATCTTCTATGGAGAGGGGGAGAAATTCACCCCTCCACTTT. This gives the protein CASGLISSMERGRNSPLHF.